This T cell receptor (beta chain) was identified in a study of radiotherapy plus CTLA-4 blockade in lung cancer. Across the study: Objective responses were observed in 15% to 20% of patients, and disease control was achieved by about 30%. Overall study findings and caveats: Radiotherapy with ipilimumab was followed by blood expansion of tumor-derived clones.

Here immunoSEQ multiplex PCR was the method, and the copy in TCRdb shows in-frame clones only, minus some. The data contain fewer than 75,000 clones, about nine tenths of them seen just once; the ten biggest clones take up 35% to 50%. A note on this clone: What it binds is not known.

Sequences were derived from peripheral blood, sampled from a patient treated with radiotherapy plus ipilimumab. The receptor was isolated from a human donor with non-small cell lung cancer that progressed on radiotherapy plus ipilimumab.

The CDR3: CASSLAGAGSEQYV. DNA of the CDR3: TGTGCCAGCAGCTTAGCGGGAGCAGGTAGCGAGCAGTACGTC. The rearrangement joins TRBV11-2 to TRBJ2-7, with D perhaps TRBD2 (6 bases). The CDR3 contains 14 residues. The germline V and J ends were trimmed by 1 base and 6 bases, with 13 bases remaining between them. Germline CDR1 SGHAT, CDR2 FQNNGV.